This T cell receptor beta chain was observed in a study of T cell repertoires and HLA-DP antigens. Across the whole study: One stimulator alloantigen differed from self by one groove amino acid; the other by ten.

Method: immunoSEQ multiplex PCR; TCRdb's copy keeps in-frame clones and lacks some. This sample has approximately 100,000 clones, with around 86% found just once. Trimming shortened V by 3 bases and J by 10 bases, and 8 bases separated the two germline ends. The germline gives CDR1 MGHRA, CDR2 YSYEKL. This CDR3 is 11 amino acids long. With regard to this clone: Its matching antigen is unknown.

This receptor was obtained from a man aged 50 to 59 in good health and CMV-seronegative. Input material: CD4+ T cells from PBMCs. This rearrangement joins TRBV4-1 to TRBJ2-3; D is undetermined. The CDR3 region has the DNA TGCGCCAGCAGCCACCCCGTATCGCAGTATTTT. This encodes CASSHPVSQYF.